This T cell receptor beta chain was captured in a study of radiotherapy plus CTLA-4 blockade in lung cancer. Notes on the study in general: Radiotherapy plus ipilimumab was followed by expansion in blood of tumor-derived TCR clones.

Those with chemo-refractory metastatic non-small-cell lung cancer were treated with focal radiation combined with CTLA-4 blockade using ipilimumab. TCRdb's copy holds only in-frame clones and misses some; the assay was immunoSEQ multiplex PCR. Altogether approximately 65,000 clones are present, around three quarters being singletons, with the ten largest covering about 4.4%. About this clone: As yet, its antigen is unknown.

The specimen comprised peripheral blood, sampled from a patient treated with radiotherapy plus ipilimumab. The clonotype originates from a human donor with non-small cell lung cancer who had a complete response to radiotherapy plus ipilimumab.

CDR3 DNA: TGTGCCAGTAGCCCTAGCGATAGCTCCTACGAGCAGTACTTC. As protein: CASSPSDSSYEQYF. V gene TRBV19 combines with J gene TRBJ2-7, with TRBD2 as a possible D gene (6 bases). Germline CDR1 reads LNHDA; CDR2 reads SQIVND (reference sequence). The CDR3 sequence is 14 residues long. V lost 6 bases and J 0 bases, leaving 12 bases between the germline ends.